A single sample is the source of the 6 T cell receptor beta chains below, sequenced in a study of neurological immune-mediated disorders. TCRdb processed the 5' RACE reads anew with MiXCR; each CDR3 protein has one entry. The sample lists some 47,000 distinct CDR3 sequences; just under 6.5% were seen once. Source material: CD4+ T cells from blood. The receptor set was obtained from a woman aged 40 to 50 in good health.

The V call is TRBV7-2, the J call TRBJ2-7; no clear D. The germline V and J ends were trimmed by 5 bases and 7 bases, with 15 bases remaining between them. Looked up from germline, CDR1 is SGHTA and CDR2 is FQGNSA. The CDR3 is 13 residues long. The CDR3 DNA reads TGTGCCAGCAGCCTCCGGCGTGTTTCTGAGCAGTACGTC. It codes for CASSLRRVSEQYV.

This clonotype was detected many times. This rearrangement joins TRBV28 to TRBJ2-7; possible D gene TRBD2, 5 bases. Germline CDR1 MDHEN, CDR2 SYDVKM. The CDR3 covers 13 residues. The V gene lost 2 bases and the J gene lost 3 bases, with 8 bases spanning the gap. The CDR3 region is CASSLGGNYEQYF. The CDR3 nucleotides are TGTGCCAGCAGTTTAGGAGGAAACTACGAGCAGTACTTC. Variable domain in full (rest from reference TRBV28 and TRBJ2-7): DVKVTQSSRYLVKRTGEKVFLECVQDMDHENMFWYRQDPGLGLRLIYFSYDVKMKEKGDIPEGYSVSREKKERFSLILESASTNQTSMYLCASSLGGNYEQYFGPGTRLTVT.

This clonotype has a count of ten or more. The chain uses TRBV5-1 and TRBJ1-2; no firm D call. This CDR3 is built from 14 residues. V was cut by 1 base and J by 0 bases, with 7 bases left in between. The germline V gene has CDR1 SGHRS and CDR2 YFSETQ. The CDR3 region has the DNA TGCGCCAGCAGCTTGACGACTTCTAACTATGGCTACACCTTC. It yields the protein CASSLTTSNYGYTF.

This clonotype was seen many times. The chain uses TRBV5-1 and TRBJ1-4; D gene ambiguous. In germline, CDR1 is SGHRS, CDR2 YFSETQ. This CDR3 comprises 15 residues. V lost 4 bases and J lost 8, with 18 bases in between. CDR3 DNA: TGCGCCAGCAGCCACCCGGGGAGGGAGAACGAAAAACTGTTTTTT. Translating gives CASSHPGRENEKLFF.

This clonotype was seen ten or more times. This chain connects TRBV3-1 to TRBJ1-1, with no clear D. The germline gives CDR1 LGHDT, CDR2 YNNKEL (reference sequence). Between the trimmed V and J ends, which lost 5 bases and 4 bases, there was a span of 8 bases. The CDR3 spans 12 residues. The CDR3 loop is CASSSLATEAFF. For the CDR3, the DNA is TGTGCCAGCAGCAGCCTGGCCACTGAAGCTTTCTTT. Variable domain in full (rest from reference TRBV3-1 and TRBJ1-1): DTAVSQTPKYLVTQMGNDKSIKCEQNLGHDTMYWYKQDSKKFLKIMFSYNNKELIINETVPNRFSPKSPDKAHLNLHINSLELGDSAVYFCASSSLATEAFFGQGTRLTVV.

The V call is TRBV5-1, the J call TRBJ2-2, with 9 bases lining up with TRBD1. The CDR3 runs 15 residues. CDR1 is SGHRS, CDR2 YFSETQ, per germline. Germline trimming cut 4 bases from V and 4 bases from J; bases unmatched to any gene: 5. CDR3 in DNA: TGCGCCAGCAGCCTGGGACAGGGCTTCACCGGGGAGCTGTTTTTT. Encoded protein: CASSLGQGFTGELFF.